Listed here are 16 T cell receptor beta chains from one sample, sequenced in a study of blood T cells in healthy people across ages. The use of a sample-barcoded 5' primer and a J-beta primer mix characterized a second PCR of roughly 6 to 11 cycles. TCRdb re-analysed the 5' RACE reads in MiXCR, keeping a single row per CDR3 protein. The sample gives around 580,000 distinct CDR3 sequences, 45% to 55% of which show up once; just under 25% is in the top ten. Input material: blood. Receptor source: a man aged 80 or over in good health.

There are a few counts of this clonotype. V usage is TRBV15 and J usage is TRBJ2-5, with TRBD1 identical over 9 bases. The DNA end favors TRBJ2-7, so the J call may be wrong. The CDR3 totals 16 residues. The V gene's germline CDR1 is LNHNV and CDR2 YYDKDF (reference sequence). The CDR3 nucleotides are TGTGCCACCAGCAGAGTTGGGGACAGGGAAGCCTACGAGCAGTACTTC. The encoded protein is CATSRVGDREAYEQYF.

This clonotype was found a few times. This sequence joins TRBV6-6 and TRBJ1-5; D is perhaps TRBD1 (6 bases). The V gene lost 5 bases and the J gene lost 7 bases, with 9 bases spanning the gap. In germline, CDR1 is MNHNY, CDR2 SVGAGI (reference sequence). This CDR3 is 12 amino acids long. The CDR3 DNA reads TGTGCCAGCAGTACGACAGGACAGCCCCAGCATTTT. It encodes CASSTTGQPQHF.

This chain joins TRBV7-3 and TRBJ2-3; either TRBD1 or TRBD2 may supply D (6 bases each). Germline V gene data show CDR1 as SGHTA and CDR2 as FQGTGA. The CDR3 totals 14 residues. The V and J ends lost 1 base and 5 bases respectively, with 10 bases between them. Written as DNA, the CDR3 is TGTGCCAGCAGCTTAAGGGGGGCAGGAGATACGCAGTATTTT. Encoded protein: CASSLRGAGDTQYF.

V and J are TRBV12-5 and TRBJ2-7, with 7 bases fitting TRBD1. Germline V CDR1 and CDR2: LGHNT, FRNRAP. The V and J ends lost 6 bases and 3 bases, in that order; junction bases with no gene match: 8. The CDR3 runs to 14 residues. CDR3 loop: CASGGTALNYEQYF. The CDR3 DNA is TGTGCTAGTGGCGGGACAGCCCTTAACTACGAGCAGTACTTC. The full variable domain, its missing parts supplied by reference TRBV12-5 and TRBJ2-7, is DARVTQTPRHKVTEMGQEVTMRCQPILGHNTVFWYRQTMMQGLELLAYFRNRAPLDDSGMPKDRFSAEMPDATLATLKIQPSEPRDSAVYFCASGGTALNYEQYFGPGTRLTVT.

The chain employs TRBV3-1 and TRBJ2-1, with 7 positions matching TRBD1. The junction had 8 bases not matched to a gene; V was cut back by 1 base and J by 5 bases. Germline assignment: CDR1 LGHDT and CDR2 YNNKEL (reference sequence). The CDR3 runs to 16 residues. The CDR3 nucleotides are TGTGCCAGCAGCCAAGTTAAGCGACAGGGAGACAATGAGCAGTTCTTC. The encoded protein is CASSQVKRQGDNEQFF.

The V and J genes are TRBV7-9 and TRBJ2-1; D gene unclear. This CDR3 comprises 14 residues. Germline values: CDR1 SEHNR, CDR2 FQNEAQ (reference sequence). Trimming removed 6 bases from V and 0 bases from J, with 9 bases in between. The chain's CDR3 is CASSRSSSYNEQFF. The CDR3 region has the DNA TGTGCCAGCAGTCGAAGTAGCTCCTACAATGAGCAGTTCTTC.

J is TRBJ1-2 and V is TRBV20-1; 7 nucleotides align to TRBD1. From germline, CDR1 is DFQATT and CDR2 SNEGSKA (reference sequence). The CDR3 extends over 15 amino acids. J lost 3 bases, V lost 5 bases, and 12 bases had no gene match. The CDR3 DNA follows: TGCAGTGCTCGTCGACCTCAGACAGGGCACTATGGCTACACCTTC. Protein product: CSARRPQTGHYGYTF.

The genes are TRBV7-2 and TRBJ2-1, with 8 bases aligning to TRBD2. The CDR3 spans 15 residues. The trim removed 5 bases at V and 9 bases at J, leaving 12 bases unmatched. The V gene's germline CDR1 is SGHTA and CDR2 FQGNSA. This chain's CDR3 is CASSPPGGRGGEQFF. The DNA for the CDR3 is TGTGCCAGCAGCCCCCCGGGAGGGCGCGGGGGTGAGCAGTTCTTC.

The rearrangement joins TRBV20-1 to TRBJ2-5, with a weak D call TRBD2 (5 bases). Near its end, the DNA agrees better with TRBJ2-7, so the J call may be wrong. The CDR3 is 11 amino acids. Germline CDR1 is DFQATT and CDR2 is SNEGSKA (reference sequence). The CDR3 region is CSVEGGLEQYF. For the CDR3, the DNA is TGCAGTGTAGAGGGCGGGCTCGAGCAGTACTTC.

The chain recombines TRBV29-1 with TRBJ2-3; 7 bases are shared with TRBD1. The CDR3 runs to 13 residues. V lost 7 bases, J lost 3 bases, and 7 bases stayed unmatched. The germline gives CDR1 SQVTM, CDR2 ANQGSEA. CDR3 DNA sequence: TGCAGCGCCGACAGGGAAAGAACAGATACGCAGTATTTT. The encoded protein is CSADRERTDTQYF.

This clonotype has just a few counts. This sequence may be a read error, since a much larger clone differs from it by one base. The rearrangement links TRBV6-6 to TRBJ2-5; 8 nucleotides agree with TRBD1. CDR3 length: 16 amino acids. In germline, CDR1 is MNHNY, CDR2 SVGAGI (reference sequence). With V trimmed by 0 bases and J by 11 bases, 14 bases remained unmatched. CDR3 sequence reads: CASSYSLGQGSTEQYF. The CDR3 DNA is TGTGCCAGCAGTTACTCCCTCGGACAGGGTAGTACTGAGCAGTACTTC.

A few counts support this clonotype. This may arise from a read error, as a much more abundant clone is one base away. J is TRBJ1-2 and V is TRBV6-6; D call uncertain. The germline V gene has CDR1 MNHNY and CDR2 SVGAGI (reference sequence). The CDR3 runs to 13 residues. V lost 5 bases to trimming and J lost 7 bases, with 14 bases between them. The CDR3 nucleotides are TGTGCCAGCAGTGACTTCCGAACTAGTGGCTACACCTTC. Protein product: CASSDFRTSGYTF.

This chain uses TRBV6-5 with TRBJ1-5; no clear D gene. The CDR3 consists of 13 residues. V lost 5 bases and J 4 bases, leaving 9 bases between the germline ends. Germline V CDR1 and CDR2: MNHEY, SVGAGI. CDR3 region: CASSPRENQPQHF. CDR3 in DNA: TGTGCCAGCAGTCCCCGAGAGAATCAGCCCCAGCATTTT.

This chain uses TRBV7-8 with TRBJ1-2; D uncertain. Trimming took off 8 bases at V and 4 bases at J, with 17 bases between the two ends. The CDR3 covers 14 residues. Per germline, CDR1 SGHVS and CDR2 FQNEAQ. The CDR3 region is CASSQAPTGYGYTF. The CDR3 coding sequence is TGTGCCAGCTCCCAAGCACCCACTGGCTATGGCTACACCTTC.

The genes are TRBV29-1 and TRBJ2-7; 7 bases fit TRBD2. The J call may be wrong; the DNA end is better matched by TRBJ2-5. This CDR3 region has 14 residues. Germline V gene sequence: CDR1 SQVTM, CDR2 ANQGSEA. The CDR3: CSVGSRGSFETQYF. CDR3 coding DNA: TGCAGCGTCGGTTCCCGCGGGAGCTTCGAGACCCAGTACTTC.

The chain is built from TRBV6-2 or TRBV6-3 and TRBJ2-3; D gene unclear. The CDR3 has 11 amino acids. Germline CDR1 is MNHEY and CDR2 is SVGEGT. The CDR3 region is CATAGTDTQYF. The DNA for the CDR3 is TGTGCGACTGCAGGCACAGATACGCAGTATTTT.